This passage covers 21 T cell receptor beta chains from one sample sequenced in a study of graft-versus-host responses after intestinal transplantation. TCRdb keeps only in-frame clones here, not all; method: immunoSEQ multiplex PCR. The table has 9,500 to 15,000 clones, about four fifths seen once; the top ten hold about 50%. The source was PBMCs, collected about 130 days after transplant. The receptors come from a human patient who received an intestinal transplant, so some T cells may come from the graft donor.

This chain uses TRBV11-2 with TRBJ2-2; unclear D gene. CDR1 and CDR2 (germline): SGHAT, FQNNGV. Trimming left V 3 bases short and J 8 bases short, with 13 bases between. The CDR3 has 14 residues. In nucleotides, the CDR3 is TGTGCCAGCAGCTTGTCGGCCTTTCAGGGGGAGCTGTTTTTT. Translated: CASSLSAFQGELFF.

The genes are TRBV27 and TRBJ2-4, with 9 bases identical to TRBD2. Germline CDR1 is MNHEY and CDR2 is SMNVEV (reference sequence). Unmatched junction bases numbered 1, after V lost 0 bases and J lost 7 bases. CDR3 size: 14 residues. CDR3 protein: CASSLSGTSNIQYF. DNA of the CDR3: TGTGCCAGCAGTTTATCCGGGACTAGCAACATTCAGTACTTC.

The chain carries TRBV11-2 and TRBJ2-1, with D perhaps assigned TRBD1 or TRBD2 (5 bases each). The germline V gene has CDR1 SGHAT and CDR2 FQNNGV. Trimming cost V 5 bases and J 6 bases, with 14 bases left between them. The CDR3 is 14 amino acids. Here the CDR3 reads CASSPVGAFNEQFF. The CDR3 bases are TGTGCCAGCAGCCCCGTCGGGGCCTTCAATGAGCAGTTCTTC.

J is TRBJ2-5 and V is TRBV5-6, with D unclear. CDR1 is SGHDT, CDR2 YYEEEE, per germline. V shed 0 bases and J shed 11 bases, with 8 bases lying between them. The CDR3 runs 11 residues. The CDR3 DNA reads TGTGCCAGCAGCTTGGCGTCCCTTCAGTACTTC. It translates to CASSLASLQYF. The entire variable domain, with the rest obtained from reference TRBV5-6 and TRBJ2-5, is as follows: DAGVTQSPTHLIKTRGQQVTLRCSPKSGHDTVSWYQQALGQGPQFIFQYYEEEERQRGNFPDRFSGHQFPNYSSELNVNALLLGDSALYLCASSLASLQYFGPGTRLLVL.

The genes are TRBV10-1 and TRBJ2-5; TRBD1 agrees at 10 bases. The V gene end was trimmed by 8 bases and the J gene end by 7 bases; junction bases not matched to a gene: 10. CDR3 length equals 14 residues. Germline loops: CDR1 WNHNN, CDR2 SYGVQD (reference sequence). The CDR3 region is CASGTGAPPATQYF. In DNA, the CDR3 is TGCGCCAGCGGGACAGGGGCCCCCCCAGCGACCCAGTACTTC.

The V call is TRBV7-9, the J call TRBJ1-4; maybe TRBD1 (5 bases). The germline V gene has CDR1 SEHNR and CDR2 FQNEAQ (reference sequence). V was shortened by 7 bases and J by 2 bases, with 17 bases between the two germline ends. This CDR3 has 16 amino acids. The CDR3 DNA sequence: TGTGCCAGCAACATTCAAGGTGGGGCGACTAATGAAAAACTGTTTTTT. Amino acid sequence: CASNIQGGATNEKLFF. The whole variable domain, remainder taken from reference TRBV7-9 and TRBJ1-4, is DTGVSQNPRHKITKRGQNVTFRCDPISEHNRLYWYRQTLGQGPEFLTYFQNEAQLEKSRLLSDRFSAERPKGSFSTLEIQRTEQGDSAMYLCASNIQGGATNEKLFFGSGTQLSVL.

The chain links TRBV9 to TRBJ1-2, with 10 bases fitting TRBD1. V was pared by 3 bases and J by 0 bases, with 2 bases of the junction left unmatched. The CDR3 contains 15 residues. Germline V gives CDR1 SGDLS, CDR2 YYNGEE. This chain's CDR3 is CASSGTGGPNYGYTF. CDR3 coding DNA: TGTGCCAGCAGCGGGACAGGGGGACCTAACTATGGCTACACCTTC.

V usage is TRBV19 and J usage is TRBJ2-1; 7 bases are shared with TRBD1. V was clipped by 5 bases and J by 7 bases; unmatched bases: 2. This CDR3 region has 12 residues. Germline V gene data show CDR1 as LNHDA and CDR2 as SQIVND (reference sequence). The CDR3 here is CASSYRGNEQFF. The CDR3 region has the DNA TGTGCCAGTAGTTACAGGGGTAATGAGCAGTTCTTC.

This chain connects TRBV18 to TRBJ2-5, with D unclear. With the DNA end fitting TRBJ2-7 better, the J assignment may be wrong. The CDR3 is made up of 16 amino acids. Germline assignment: CDR1 KGHSH and CDR2 LQKENI. CDR3: CASSPQEGRSSYEQYF. CDR3 DNA: TGTGCCAGCTCACCTCAGGAAGGAAGGAGCTCCTACGAGCAGTACTTC.

This sequence joins TRBV7-9 and TRBJ1-1, with no clear D. This CDR3 is 15 amino acids long. Trimming shortened V by 5 bases and J by 4 bases, and 17 bases separated the two germline ends. Germline CDR1 reads SEHNR; CDR2 reads FQNEAQ (reference sequence). CDR3 nucleotide sequence: TGTGCCAGCAGCCCAGTTGTGGGCGCGGGCACTGAAGCTTTCTTT. Encoded protein: CASSPVVGAGTEAFF.

The chain recombines TRBV7-9 with TRBJ2-3; the match to TRBD2 covers 10 bases. After removal of 6 bases from V and 4 bases from J, the junction contained 16 bases not matched to a gene. Germline V lookup: CDR1 SEHNR, CDR2 FQNEAQ (reference sequence). The CDR3 sequence is 18 residues long. CDR3 bases: TGTGCCAGCAGTCAAAATCCCGCGGCTAGCGGGAGTCCAGATACGCAGTATTTT. As protein: CASSQNPAASGSPDTQYF.

The chain links TRBV29-1 to TRBJ2-5, with D possibly matching TRBD2 (6 bases). Germline V gene lookup returns CDR1 SQVTM and CDR2 ANQGSEA. This CDR3 is 16 amino acids long. V dropped 1 base and J dropped 6 bases, with 21 bases sitting between them. This chain's CDR3 is CSVEGGLAWGGKTQYF. CDR3 nucleotides: TGCAGCGTTGAAGGAGGGCTAGCGTGGGGTGGGAAGACCCAGTACTTC.

V usage is TRBV5-4 and J usage is TRBJ1-6; tentatively, D is TRBD1 (5 bases). Trimming removed 2 bases from V and 12 bases from J, with 15 bases in between. The CDR3 extends over 14 amino acids. Germline V gene lookup returns CDR1 SGHNT and CDR2 YYREEE (reference sequence). CDR3 sequence: CASSFKQAKGPLHF. The CDR3 coding sequence is TGTGCCAGCAGCTTTAAACAGGCCAAGGGACCCCTCCACTTT.

The CDR3 is CASSSRLIGNTIYF. The CDR3 DNA sequence: TGTGCCAGCAGTTCCCGCCTGATTGGAAACACCATATATTTT. This sequence joins TRBV6-1 and TRBJ1-3; D ambiguous. The germline V gene encodes CDR1 MNHNS and CDR2 SASEGT. Trimming removed 5 bases from V and 3 bases from J, with 11 bases in between. The CDR3 has 14 amino acids.

As DNA, the CDR3 is TGTGCCAGCAGTTTAAAAACAGGGGGAAACTATGGCTACACCTTC. This translates into CASSLKTGGNYGYTF. The V gene is TRBV27, the J gene TRBJ1-2; TRBD1 matches 8 bases. The CDR3 spans 15 residues. The V and J ends lost 2 bases and 2 bases, in that order; junction bases with no gene match: 4. CDR1 is MNHEY and CDR2 is SMNVEV in the germline V gene (reference sequence).

This sequence joins TRBV5-1 and TRBJ2-7; unclear D gene. Germline CDR1 reads SGHRS; CDR2 reads YFSETQ. CDR3 length: 11 residues. V lost 5 bases to trimming and J lost 4 bases, with 7 bases between them. The CDR3 bases are TGCGCCAGCAGTGCATCGTACGAGCAGTACTTC. Amino acid sequence: CASSASYEQYF.

The rearrangement joins TRBV5-8 to TRBJ1-2; TRBD1 might be the D (5 bases). CDR1 and CDR2 from the germline V gene are SGHTS and YDEGEE. V lost 7 bases and J 4 bases, leaving 26 bases between the germline ends. This CDR3 has 17 amino acids. In DNA, the CDR3 is TGTGCCAGCGATTTCGGTGGAGGGGAATCGGCCATCTATGGCTACACCTTC. Translation: CASDFGGGESAIYGYTF.

The J gene is TRBJ2-7, the V gene TRBV18, with 7 bases identical to TRBD1. The CDR3 loop spans 16 amino acids. Germline V gene lookup returns CDR1 KGHSH and CDR2 LQKENI. After removal of 5 bases from V and 5 bases from J, the junction contained 15 bases not matched to a gene. The CDR3 reads CASSRVRDRDPNEQYF. CDR3 bases: TGTGCCAGCTCAAGAGTTCGCGACAGGGATCCGAACGAGCAGTACTTC. The full variable domain, its missing parts supplied by reference TRBV18 and TRBJ2-7, is NAGVMQNPRHLVRRRGQEARLRCSPMKGHSHVYWYRQLPEEGLKFMVYLQKENIIDESGMPKERFSAEFPKEGPSILRIQQVVRGDSAAYFCASSRVRDRDPNEQYFGPGTRLTVT.

The chain uses TRBV18 and TRBJ2-1; 13 bases match TRBD2. The J segment lost 6 bases and the V segment lost 3 bases, leaving 8 bases of the junction unmatched. The CDR3 is 17 amino acids. Germline V gives CDR1 KGHSH, CDR2 LQKENI. This chain's CDR3 is CASSPKGLAGSANEQFF. DNA for the CDR3: TGTGCCAGCTCACCGAAGGGACTAGCGGGATCTGCCAATGAGCAGTTCTTC.

The genes are TRBV11-2 and TRBJ2-7; no definite D call. This CDR3 is built from 13 residues. Germline CDR1 and CDR2: SGHAT and FQNNGV. V was cut by 4 bases and J by 2 bases, with 9 bases left in between. The CDR3 DNA reads as TGTGCCAGCAGCTCGGGCACCGCCTACGAGCAGTACTTC. Translation: CASSSGTAYEQYF.

This rearrangement joins TRBV6-9 to TRBJ1-2; no definite D call. Germline loops: CDR1 MNHGY, CDR2 SVAAGI. The CDR3 sequence is 17 residues long. V was shortened by 5 bases and J by 4 bases, with 23 bases between the two germline ends. The CDR3 protein is CASSRERPCGKAYGYTF. The CDR3 nucleotides are TGTGCCAGCAGTAGAGAGCGGCCTTGCGGAAAGGCCTATGGCTACACCTTC.